This TCR beta chain was sequenced during a study of CD8+CD57+ T cells in acquired aplastic anemia. Study findings and constraints: Patients and controls turned out to have roughly 29 CD8+ CDR3 sequences in common.

This clonotype was recorded once. Its target is unknown. For CDR3 and TCR beta VDJ profiling, genomic DNA was the template used. In TCRdb, the reads were re-called with MiXCR into one record per CDR3 protein. The table lists hundreds of thousands of distinct CDR3 sequences, roughly 34% of them singletons. Trimming shortened V by 5 bases and J by 8 bases, and 24 bases separated the two germline ends. The CDR3 is made up of 16 amino acids. The sequenced patients had an expansion of CD8+CD57+ cells seen by flow cytometry. The chain carries TRBV12-3 or TRBV12-4 and TRBJ1-2; possible D gene TRBD1, 6 bases. Material for sequencing was sorted CD4+, CD8+, or CD8+CD57+ T cells (not recorded which) from PBMCs. This sequence originates from a human donor with aplastic anemia. This CDR3 reads CASSPFGPGGGEGYTF. The CDR3 bases are TGTGCCAGCAGTCCTTTTGGGCCGGGGGGCGGAGAGGGCTACACCTTC.